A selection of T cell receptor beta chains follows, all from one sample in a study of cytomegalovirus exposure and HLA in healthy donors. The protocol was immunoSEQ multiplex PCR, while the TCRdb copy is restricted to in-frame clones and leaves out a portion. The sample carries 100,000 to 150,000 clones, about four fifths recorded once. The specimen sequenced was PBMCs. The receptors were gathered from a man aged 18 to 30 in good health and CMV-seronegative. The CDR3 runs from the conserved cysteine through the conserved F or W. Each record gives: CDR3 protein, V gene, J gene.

cdr3_aa: CAVTRELYNSPLHF
v_call: TRBV10-3
j_call: TRBJ1-6

cdr3_aa: CASSPLGRGRGVGEKLFF
v_call: TRBV18
j_call: TRBJ1-4

cdr3_aa: CAISVGETGGYGYTF
v_call: TRBV10-3
j_call: TRBJ1-2

cdr3_aa: CASSQALAGGIDTQYF
v_call: TRBV4-3
j_call: TRBJ2-3

cdr3_aa: CASSLIGGGGMNTEAFF
v_call: TRBV5-1
j_call: TRBJ1-1

cdr3_aa: CALGGSPYEQYF
v_call: TRBV10-3
j_call: TRBJ2-7

cdr3_aa: CASRILTQGYQPQHF
v_call: TRBV28
j_call: TRBJ1-5

cdr3_aa: CASSSQGGLRSETSTDTQYF
v_call: TRBV13
j_call: TRBJ2-3

cdr3_aa: CASSAAYGYTF
v_call: TRBV9
j_call: TRBJ1-2

cdr3_aa: CASSARTGGVKYGYTF
v_call: TRBV11-1
j_call: TRBJ1-2

cdr3_aa: CASSEGSNSIYNEQFF
v_call: TRBV2
j_call: TRBJ2-1

cdr3_aa: CSDGQPYNEQFF
v_call: TRBV29-1
j_call: TRBJ2-1

cdr3_aa: CASSVEDRGYTEAFF
v_call: TRBV9
j_call: TRBJ1-1

cdr3_aa: CASRGTGGTEAFF
v_call: TRBV11-2
j_call: TRBJ1-1

cdr3_aa: CASSIHRTGDEQYF
v_call: TRBV25-1
j_call: TRBJ2-7

cdr3_aa: CASSKRGGAMSNQPQHF
v_call: TRBV21-1
j_call: TRBJ1-5

cdr3_aa: CASSQDLQQGWRGREQYF
v_call: TRBV4-3
j_call: TRBJ2-7

cdr3_aa: CASSQTDRYNSPLHF
v_call: TRBV4-3
j_call: TRBJ1-6

cdr3_aa: CASSEVGGYEQYF
v_call: TRBV9
j_call: TRBJ2-7

cdr3_aa: CASSPRERTFGYGYTF
v_call: TRBV5-4
j_call: TRBJ1-2

cdr3_aa: CASSSLIRAFF
v_call: TRBV19
j_call: TRBJ1-1

cdr3_aa: CASSEEAERGLSHEQYF
v_call: TRBV7-6
j_call: .

cdr3_aa: CSVEGGTEGAFF
v_call: TRBV29-1
j_call: TRBJ1-1

cdr3_aa: CASGTGRNQETQYF
v_call: TRBV7-3
j_call: TRBJ2-5

cdr3_aa: CASSLLGSNQPQHF
v_call: TRBV7-9
j_call: TRBJ1-5

cdr3_aa: CATSRGGTGGTETQYF
v_call: TRBV15
j_call: TRBJ2-5

cdr3_aa: CASSVEGDFWSPLHF
v_call: TRBV9
j_call: TRBJ1-6

cdr3_aa: CASGMPTGGYNSPLHF
v_call: TRBV4-3
j_call: TRBJ1-6

cdr3_aa: CASSQAVFDTEAFF
v_call: TRBV14
j_call: TRBJ1-1

cdr3_aa: CASSLRWGDDEQFF
v_call: TRBV11-2
j_call: TRBJ2-1

cdr3_aa: CASSLLRGSLHF
v_call: TRBV6-5
j_call: TRBJ1-6

cdr3_aa: CAWSVTDYEQYF
v_call: TRBV30
j_call: TRBJ2-7

cdr3_aa: CAWELAGRPEAEAFF
v_call: TRBV30
j_call: TRBJ1-1

cdr3_aa: CASSVDRGNYGYTF
v_call: TRBV9
j_call: TRBJ1-2

cdr3_aa: CASSQGTGELFF
v_call: TRBV7-9
j_call: TRBJ2-2

cdr3_aa: CASYIRGQETQYF
v_call: TRBV2
j_call: TRBJ2-5

cdr3_aa: CASSPYSSGNTIYF
v_call: TRBV28
j_call: TRBJ1-3

cdr3_aa: CASSITGSQGTIYF
v_call: TRBV5-6
j_call: TRBJ1-3

cdr3_aa: CASSTGTVSYEQYF
v_call: TRBV5-1
j_call: TRBJ2-7

cdr3_aa: CASIPFPGNTGELFF
v_call: TRBV6-5
j_call: TRBJ2-2

cdr3_aa: CASSSGSEAFF
v_call: TRBV27
j_call: TRBJ1-1

cdr3_aa: CASSQGTGGLAGTYEQYF
v_call: TRBV5-4
j_call: TRBJ2-7

cdr3_aa: CASSQDRSASGTEAFF
v_call: TRBV4-3
j_call: TRBJ1-1

cdr3_aa: CASSVEARGEQYF
v_call: TRBV9
j_call: TRBJ2-7

cdr3_aa: CAISDRGREKLFF
v_call: TRBV10-3
j_call: TRBJ1-4

cdr3_aa: CASRGTVDRTDTQYF
v_call: TRBV5-4
j_call: TRBJ2-3

cdr3_aa: CASSPQQGALGEQFF
v_call: TRBV27
j_call: TRBJ2-1

cdr3_aa: CASSDPDTSNTGELFF
v_call: TRBV10-1
j_call: TRBJ2-2